Listed here are 23 T cell receptor beta chains from one sample, sequenced in a study of T cells in Graves' hyperthyroidism and ophthalmopathy. What was amplified from RNA transcripts were TCR beta CDR3 regions. HTBI primers were used for first-round RT-PCR of the TCR CDR3. From the multiplex PCR reads, TCRdb called clonotypes with MiXCR, one entry per CDR3 protein. The sample shows under 400,000 distinct CDR3 sequences, about a sixth of them seen only once. The sequenced sample was blood. All receptors come from a woman between 18 and 29 years old with Graves' hyperthyroidism that later progressed to Graves' ophthalmopathy.

This clonotype was counted many times. V is TRBV28 and J is TRBJ1-2; no clear D gene. The V and J ends lost 5 bases and 1 base respectively, with 8 bases between them. This CDR3 has 13 amino acids. CDR1 is MDHEN and CDR2 is SYDVKM in the germline V gene. CDR3 DNA sequence: TGTGCCAGCAGTCTGGTTCTTAACTATGGCTACACCTTC. Translation: CASSLVLNYGYTF.

In this sample, this clonotype turned up many times. The chain combines TRBV6-2 or TRBV6-3 with TRBJ2-7; D uncertain. Germline-derived CDR1 and CDR2 are MNHEY and SVGEGT. With 4 bases removed from V and 3 bases from J, the gap between germline ends came to 10 bases. CDR3 length: 13 residues. CDR3 in DNA: TGTGCCAGCAGTTCTCAGCGTAACTACGAGCAGTACTTC. Its translation: CASSSQRNYEQYF.

This clonotype was found many times. The gene calls are TRBV2 and TRBJ2-1; TRBD2 matches 11 bases. The CDR3 is 15 residues long. Trimming at V came to 6 bases and at J to 7 bases, leaving 8 bases not matched to a gene. Germline values: CDR1 SNHLY, CDR2 FYNNEI. CDR3 residues: CASRALAGVSNEQFF. The CDR3 nucleotides read TGTGCCAGCAGGGCACTAGCGGGAGTGTCTAATGAGCAGTTCTTC.

V gene TRBV28 combines with J gene TRBJ1-5; 7 nucleotides match TRBD1. Germline values: CDR1 MDHEN, CDR2 SYDVKM. V lost 5 bases, J lost 6 bases, and 13 bases stayed unmatched. This CDR3 is built from 16 residues. The CDR3 sequence is CASSPVVKGARQPQHF. For the CDR3, the DNA is TGTGCCAGCAGTCCCGTGGTGAAGGGGGCGCGTCAGCCCCAGCATTTT.

This clonotype was observed at least ten times. J is TRBJ1-1 and V is TRBV2, with TRBD1 matching over 7 bases. Germline V gives CDR1 SNHLY, CDR2 FYNNEI. This CDR3 is built from 13 residues. The J segment lost 5 bases and the V segment lost 8 bases, leaving 8 bases of the junction unmatched. The CDR3 nucleotides are TGTGCCAGCCGTTCGACAGGGTATACTGAAGCTTTCTTT. This sequence encodes CASRSTGYTEAFF. Looking up the rest from reference TRBV2 and TRBJ1-1 gives the full variable domain: EPEVTQTPSHQVTQMGQEVILRCVPISNHLYFYWYRQILGQKVEFLVSFYNNEISEKSEIFDDQFSVERPDGSNFTLKIRSTKLEDSAMYFCASRSTGYTEAFFGQGTRLTVV.

This clonotype was seen at least ten times. The genes are TRBV30 and TRBJ1-1; no reliable D call. The CDR3 contains 8 residues. Trimming removed 8 bases from V and 7 bases from J, with 5 bases in between. Germline V gene data show CDR1 as GTSNPN and CDR2 as SVGIG (reference sequence). CDR3 sequence reads: CATSEAFF. The CDR3 DNA is TGTGCCACGAGTGAAGCTTTCTTT.

The rearrangement joins TRBV29-1 to TRBJ2-2; D is unclear. The CDR3 loop spans 13 amino acids. Germline CDR1 and CDR2: SQVTM and ANQGSEA. V was pared by 3 bases and J by 4 bases, with 9 bases between. The DNA of the CDR3 is TGCAGCGTTGATAGTGGGGTCACCGGGGAGCTGTTTTTT. Translated: CSVDSGVTGELFF.

This clonotype was counted ten times or more. This rearrangement joins TRBV27 to TRBJ2-1, with 7 bases aligning to TRBD1. Trimming took 5 bases from V and 0 from J; bases not matched to a gene: 19. Germline-derived CDR1 and CDR2 are MNHEY and SMNVEV (reference sequence). The CDR3 has 20 amino acids. In nucleotides, the CDR3 is TGTGCCAGCAGTCCAACAAACCCCCGGACAGGAACAAGCTCCTACAATGAGCAGTTCTTC. This translates into CASSPTNPRTGTSSYNEQFF.

V is TRBV3-1 and J is TRBJ2-5, with TRBD2 matching 7 bases. Trimming took 1 base from V and 2 from J; bases not matched to a gene: 7. The CDR3 consists of 16 residues. Germline loops: CDR1 LGHDT, CDR2 YNNKEL (reference sequence). The CDR3 DNA follows: TGTGCCAGCAGCCAAGGCCCCAGCGGGGCTCAAGAGACCCAGTACTTC. It yields the protein CASSQGPSGAQETQYF.

Ten or more counts support this clonotype. J is TRBJ2-7 and V is TRBV29-1; possibly TRBD2 for D (6 bases). Germline CDR1 is SQVTM and CDR2 is ANQGSEA. The V gene lost 0 bases and the J gene lost 5 bases, with 11 bases spanning the gap. The CDR3 is 13 amino acids. CDR3: CSVEDWGRNEQYF. The CDR3 nucleotides read TGCAGCGTTGAAGATTGGGGGAGGAACGAGCAGTACTTC.

The sample holds many counts of this clonotype. This rearrangement joins TRBV7-9 to TRBJ2-7; D may correspond to TRBD1 or TRBD2 (5 bases each). Germline CDR1 and CDR2: SEHNR and FQNEAQ (reference sequence). The ends were cut back, 7 bases at V and 6 bases at J, with 10 bases in the middle. CDR3 length equals 11 residues. The DNA for the CDR3 is TGTGCCAGCATGTGGGGGTCCGAGCAGTACTTC. This sequence encodes CASMWGSEQYF. The full variable domain, its missing parts supplied by reference TRBV7-9 and TRBJ2-7, is DTGVSQNPRHKITKRGQNVTFRCDPISEHNRLYWYRQTLGQGPEFLTYFQNEAQLEKSRLLSDRFSAERPKGSFSTLEIQRTEQGDSAMYLCASMWGSEQYFGPGTRLTVT.

This chain connects TRBV11-2 to TRBJ1-5, with TRBD1 matching over 12 bases. The CDR3 totals 15 residues. The V segment lost 5 bases and the J segment 7 bases; nucleotides outside the gene matches: 6. CDR1 is SGHAT, CDR2 FQNNGV, per germline. This chain's CDR3 is CASSKGQGAGQPQHF. CDR3 in DNA: TGTGCCAGCAGCAAGGGACAGGGGGCAGGACAGCCCCAGCATTTT.

This sequence joins TRBV19 and TRBJ1-4; D is uncertain. The V gene lost 3 bases and the J gene lost 6 bases, with 14 bases spanning the gap. CDR3 size: 15 residues. Germline lookup yields CDR1 LNHDA and CDR2 SQIVND (reference sequence). The CDR3 loop is CASSISGRRDEKLFF. CDR3 nucleotide sequence: TGTGCCAGTAGTATCAGTGGACGGAGGGATGAAAAACTGTTTTTT.

This clonotype came up many times. J is TRBJ2-1 and V is TRBV3-1, with 10 positions matching TRBD1. V trimming: 3 bases; J trimming: 7 bases; junction bases outside the gene matches: 6. Germline lookup yields CDR1 LGHDT and CDR2 YNNKEL (reference sequence). This CDR3 is built from 15 residues. The CDR3 spells CASSQGQGIRNEQFF. The CDR3, as DNA: TGTGCCAGCAGCCAGGGACAGGGGATAAGGAATGAGCAGTTCTTC.

This clonotype was seen many times. The chain couples TRBV5-1 to TRBJ2-7, with 9 bases fitting TRBD2. V dropped 2 bases and J dropped 4; count of bases not matched to a gene: 7. There are 15 residues in the CDR3. CDR1 SGHRS and CDR2 YFSETQ come from the germline V gene. CDR3 protein: CASSFSGTSFYEQYF. CDR3 nucleotides: TGCGCCAGCAGCTTTTCCGGGACTAGCTTTTACGAGCAGTACTTC.

In this sample, this clonotype turned up a few times. The rearrangement joins TRBV4-1 to TRBJ1-5; 7 bases are a match to TRBD1. V was pared by 2 bases and J by 2 bases, with 0 bases of the junction left unmatched. There are 14 residues in the CDR3. Germline CDR1 and CDR2: MGHRA and YSYEKL. This CDR3 is CASSQTGGNQPQHF. The CDR3, as DNA: TGCGCCAGCAGCCAAACAGGGGGCAATCAGCCCCAGCATTTT.

The chain has TRBV7-6 and TRBJ2-3, with a tentative D call TRBD2 (7 bases). The germline V gene has CDR1 SGHVS and CDR2 FNYEAQ. The CDR3 is 15 residues long. Trimming shortened V by 1 base and J by 4 bases, and 12 bases separated the two germline ends. The CDR3 sequence: CASSLEGGAADTQYF. The CDR3 coding sequence is TGTGCCAGCAGCTTAGAAGGGGGGGCGGCAGATACGCAGTATTTT.

Note on this clonotype: The junction differs from germline at one of its ends, possibly a read error. The V gene is TRBV7-7, the J gene TRBJ2-6; D gene uncertain. Germline CDR1 is SSHAT and CDR2 is FNYEAQ (reference sequence). This CDR3 has 16 residues. The CDR3 loop is CASSPSRLPGANVLTF. CDR3 sequence (DNA): TGTGCTAGCAGTCCTTCTCGGCTACCTGGGGCCAACGTCCTGACTTTC.

The DNA for the CDR3 is TGTGCCAGCAGTCCTACGGGACCCGATGACCCAGATACGCAGTATTTT. Residues: CASSPTGPDDPDTQYF. This chain connects TRBV7-9 to TRBJ2-3; D may match TRBD1 or TRBD2 (5 bases each). V was trimmed by 6 bases and J by 4 bases, leaving 20 bases between them. CDR1 and CDR2 (germline): SEHNR, FQNEAQ (reference sequence). The CDR3 sequence is 16 residues long.

This clonotype was seen repeatedly, ten times or more. The chain recombines TRBV30 with TRBJ2-1; a possible D gene is TRBD1 (6 bases). The CDR3 consists of 14 residues. Germline lookup yields CDR1 GTSNPN and CDR2 SVGIG (reference sequence). V lost 5 bases and J 7 bases, leaving 18 bases between the germline ends. The DNA for the CDR3 is TGTGCCTGGGCCGGGACATTCTTAGGGAATGAGCAGTTCTTC. It specifies CAWAGTFLGNEQFF.

This clonotype appeared once. Here the CDR3 reads CASSLDLGGELFF. CDR3 nucleotides: TGTGCCAGCAGCTTAGACCTTGGCGGGGAGCTGTTTTTT. V and J are TRBV7-9 and TRBJ2-2; D not resolved. Germline lookup yields CDR1 SEHNR and CDR2 FQNEAQ (reference sequence). The CDR3 loop spans 13 amino acids. Trimming stripped 1 base from V and 7 bases from J, with 7 bases between.

CDR3 amino acids: CASSLGPLRGTDTQYF. In nucleotides, the CDR3 is TGTGCCAGCAGCTTGGGGCCCCTCCGGGGCACAGATACGCAGTATTTT. This sequence joins TRBV5-6 and TRBJ2-3; D not certain. The germline CDR1 and CDR2 sequences are SGHDT and YYEEEE. CDR3 length equals 16 residues. V dropped 0 bases and J dropped 1 base, with 12 bases sitting between them.

This clonotype was found many times. This chain links TRBV5-6 with TRBJ2-5, with D perhaps TRBD1 (5 bases). V lost 4 bases and J 5 bases, leaving 18 bases between the germline ends. CDR1 SGHDT and CDR2 YYEEEE come from the germline V gene. The CDR3 extends over 15 amino acids. This CDR3 is CASSVAVQGRETQYF. The CDR3 DNA sequence: TGTGCCAGCAGCGTGGCAGTCCAGGGTCGTGAGACCCAGTACTTC.